Listed here are 17 T cell receptor beta chains from one sample, sequenced in a study of regulatory T cells in long-lasting Graves disease. Indicated time point: persistent/refractory GD, antithyroid drugs over 5 years with positive TRAb. Construction of the TCR library relied on RNA isolated from PBMCs. HTBI primers from iRepertoire and Arm-PCR of CDR3 regions yielded the TCR beta libraries. TCRdb ran MiXCR on the multiplex PCR reads and lists one entry per CDR3 protein. The data hold around 460,000 distinct CDR3 sequences, with roughly 22% observed a single time. The sample in question was peripheral blood mononuclear cells (PBMCs), obtained when the disease was refractory, from a patient treated with antithyroid drugs. Receptors originate from a female donor with Graves disease.

This clonotype was counted at least ten times. The V and J genes are TRBV2 and TRBJ2-7; D tentatively fits TRBD1 or TRBD2 (5 bases each). The germline V gene has CDR1 SNHLY and CDR2 FYNNEI. Trimming removed 5 bases at V and 0 bases at J, with 17 bases between. There are 16 residues in the CDR3. The DNA for the CDR3 is TGTGCCAGCAGTATGACCGGGACCGAAAGCTCCTACGAGCAGTACTTC. It translates to CASSMTGTESSYEQYF.

This clonotype was seen at least ten times. The genes are TRBV2 and TRBJ1-5; D gene uncertain. Germline loops: CDR1 SNHLY, CDR2 FYNNEI. The CDR3 runs 15 residues. V dropped 4 bases and J dropped 5 bases, with 15 bases sitting between them. In nucleotides, the CDR3 is TGTGCCAGCAGTGCCTTATCGGAGGCACATCAGCCCCAGCATTTT. Translating it yields CASSALSEAHQPQHF.

This clonotype was counted at least ten times. This rearrangement joins TRBV14 to TRBJ2-7; no clear D. The CDR3 consists of 16 residues. V gave up 1 base and J gave up 2 bases, with 15 bases separating them. Germline CDR1 reads SGHDN; CDR2 reads FVKESK. The DNA of the CDR3 is TGTGCCAGCAGCCAAGCTTGGTCAGGAAGAACCTACGAGCAGTACTTC. The encoded protein is CASSQAWSGRTYEQYF.

This clonotype was seen many times. The V gene is TRBV28, the J gene TRBJ2-7; TRBD2 agrees at 12 bases. The germline V gene encodes CDR1 MDHEN and CDR2 SYDVKM. CDR3 length: 15 residues. V dropped 6 bases and J dropped 4; count of bases not matched to a gene: 7. The CDR3 reads CASRPTSGSEYEQYF. The CDR3 DNA reads TGTGCCAGCAGGCCGACTAGCGGGAGCGAGTACGAGCAGTACTTC.

The genes are TRBV7-3 and TRBJ2-7, with D possibly TRBD1 on 6 matching bases. The CDR3 sequence is 15 residues long. Germline assignment: CDR1 SGHTA and CDR2 FQGTGA. V lost 5 bases, J lost 0 bases, and 14 bases lay in between. As DNA, the CDR3 is TGTGCCAGCAGCACGACAGGTGGTAGCTCCTACGAGCAGTACTTC. Its protein product is CASSTTGGSSYEQYF.

The genes are TRBV7-8 and TRBJ2-5, with 7 bases lining up with TRBD2. The DNA end lines up better with TRBJ2-1; the J call may be wrong. Looked up from germline, CDR1 is SGHVS and CDR2 is FQNEAQ. The CDR3 contains 14 residues. The CDR3 sequence: CASSLERGYNEQFF. The CDR3 region has the DNA TGTGCCAGCAGCTTAGAGCGGGGCTACAATGAGCAGTTCTTC.

This clonotype has ten or more counts. The rearrangement links TRBV15 to TRBJ1-4; 12 bases are a match to TRBD1. Germline values: CDR1 LNHNV, CDR2 YYDKDF (reference sequence). This CDR3 is 16 amino acids long. Unmatched junction bases numbered 8, after V lost 7 bases and J lost 5 bases. In DNA, the CDR3 is TGTGCCACCAATTCCGGGACAGGGGGCAGGAATGAAAAACTGTTTTTT. This codes for CATNSGTGGRNEKLFF. Filled out from reference TRBV15 and TRBJ1-4, the complete variable domain reads DAMVIQNPRYQVTQFGKPVTLSCSQTLNHNVMYWYQQKSSQAPKLLFHYYDKDFNNEADTPDNFQSRRPNTSFCFLDIRSPGLGDTAMYLCATNSGTGGRNEKLFFGSGTQLSVL.

This clonotype was counted only a few times. J is TRBJ1-4 and V is TRBV4-3; D is unclear. Trimming cost V 0 bases and J 5 bases, with 7 bases left between them. This CDR3 comprises 14 residues. Germline V gene data show CDR1 as LGHNA and CDR2 as YSLEER. CDR3 coding DNA: TGCGCCAGCAGCCAAGAGTGGAGGAATGAAAAACTGTTTTTT. It yields the protein CASSQEWRNEKLFF.

This clonotype has ten or more counts. The rearrangement joins TRBV29-1 to TRBJ2-7; 13 bases are shared with TRBD2. CDR3 length equals 13 residues. Looked up from germline, CDR1 is SQVTM and CDR2 is ANQGSEA. V shed 7 bases and J 4 bases; nucleotides not matched to a gene: 4. In nucleotides, the CDR3 is TGCAGCGCTAGGACTAGCGGGGGTTACGAGCAGTACTTC. Translated: CSARTSGGYEQYF.

The sample holds many counts of this clonotype. The J gene is TRBJ1-5, the V gene TRBV6-1; weak D call: TRBD1 (6 bases). This CDR3 is built from 16 residues. Germline CDR1 is MNHNS and CDR2 is SASEGT. V gave up 6 bases and J gave up 4 bases, with 19 bases separating them. CDR3 DNA sequence: TGTGCCAGCAGCTTCTACCGGGGGGCGGAGAATCAGCCCCAGCATTTT. This sequence encodes CASSFYRGAENQPQHF.

This clonotype has ten or more counts. This chain uses TRBV6-2 or TRBV6-3 with TRBJ2-5; D perhaps matches TRBD2 (6 bases). Germline CDR1 and CDR2: MNHEY and SVGEGT. The CDR3 loop spans 13 amino acids. Trimming cost V 6 bases and J 2 bases, with 10 bases left between them. The CDR3 loop reads CASSLGGQETQYF. The CDR3 nucleotides are TGTGCCAGCAGCTTGGGGGGACAAGAGACCCAGTACTTC.

The chain carries TRBV12-3 or TRBV12-4 and TRBJ2-1; TRBD2 matches 10 bases. The CDR3 spans 16 residues. Unmatched junction bases numbered 6, after V lost 3 bases and J lost 4 bases. CDR3 loop: CASSFASGGVYNEQFF. CDR3 nucleotide sequence: TGTGCCAGCAGTTTCGCCAGCGGGGGGGTTTACAATGAGCAGTTCTTC.

Only a few counts were recorded for this clonotype. The chain carries TRBV2 and TRBJ2-1; the D is unclear. Germline V gene sequence: CDR1 SNHLY, CDR2 FYNNEI. Trimming removed 3 bases at V and 4 bases at J, with 10 bases between. The length of the CDR3 is 14 residues. The CDR3 is CASSDILGYNEQFF. The DNA for the CDR3 is TGTGCCAGCAGTGATATTCTGGGGTACAATGAGCAGTTCTTC. Full variable domain (rest looked up from reference TRBV2 and TRBJ2-1): EPEVTQTPSHQVTQMGQEVILRCVPISNHLYFYWYRQILGQKVEFLVSFYNNEISEKSEIFDDQFSVERPDGSNFTLKIRSTKLEDSAMYFCASSDILGYNEQFFGPGTRLTVL.

This clonotype was detected only a few times. The rearrangement joins TRBV5-6 to TRBJ2-1; D might be TRBD2 (6 bases). Trimming removed 2 bases at V and 9 bases at J, with 18 bases between. This CDR3 is built from 15 residues. Per the germline V gene, CDR1 is SGHDT and CDR2 is YYEEEE. The DNA for the CDR3 is TGTGCCAGCAGCTTACCGGGAGAGGGTTCCGCTGAGCAGTTCTTC. Translated: CASSLPGEGSAEQFF.

At least ten counts were recorded for this clonotype. The chain recombines TRBV28 with TRBJ1-4, with 7 nucleotides matching TRBD1. The CDR3 has 15 amino acids. Looked up from germline, CDR1 is MDHEN and CDR2 is SYDVKM. J was trimmed by 5 bases and V by 0 bases; bases with no gene match: 3. CDR3 coding DNA: TGTGCCAGCAGTTTATGGACAGGGAGAAATGAAAAACTGTTTTTT. This translates into CASSLWTGRNEKLFF.

The chain carries TRBV6-5 and TRBJ1-2, with D maybe TRBD1 (5 bases). Germline values: CDR1 MNHEY, CDR2 SVGAGI. The germline V and J ends were trimmed by 2 bases and 3 bases, with 10 bases remaining between them. The CDR3 extends over 14 amino acids. The CDR3 DNA is TGTGCCAGCAGTTACGGGCGGGGGGACTATGGCTACACCTTC. This sequence encodes CASSYGRGDYGYTF.

This clonotype was counted once. This chain uses TRBV7-9 with TRBJ2-1; TRBD2 might be the D (6 bases). V lost 5 bases and J 9 bases, leaving 17 bases between the germline ends. The CDR3 length is 14 residues. Germline V lookup: CDR1 SEHNR, CDR2 FQNEAQ (reference sequence). Written as DNA, the CDR3 is TGTGCCAGCAGCGACCGGAGGGCGGGGCCTGAGCAGTTCTTC. Its translation: CASSDRRAGPEQFF.